This TCR beta chain was captured in a study of OX40 agonist ivuxolimab in advanced cancers. About the research overall: Dose-escalation subjects each had hepatocellular carcinoma, melanoma, renal cell or head and neck cancer.

Notes on the study in general: The study found that CD8+ T cells averaged more expanded clones than CD4+.

Only a few counts were recorded for this clone. The target antigen is unknown. Germline loops: CDR1 LNHDA, CDR2 SQIVND (reference sequence). The CDR3 extends over 16 amino acids. V was pared by 3 bases and J by 5 bases, with 11 bases of the junction left unmatched. The table came from immunoSEQ multiplex PCR; TCRdb's copy has only in-frame clones and leaves some out. The sample records fewer than 80,000 clones, 88% being singletons. This sequence joins TRBV19 and TRBJ2-3; 7 bases are a match to TRBD2. This material consisted of CD4+ or CD8+ T cells sorted from blood, taken in a trial of the OX40 agonist ivuxolimab. This receptor was taken from an adult with an advanced solid tumor such as melanoma, head and neck, liver or kidney cancer. CDR3 sequence reads: CASSMGGGQRIDTQYF. CDR3 coding DNA: TGTGCCAGTAGTATGGGCGGGGGTCAAAGGATAGATACGCAGTATTTT.